The subject of this entry is one TCR beta chain. Antigen specificity is unknown. The data stem from a study of T-cell memory formation after mild COVID-19. Study-level results: CD4+ contracting clones were found mainly in CM and EM, and CD8+ ones in EMRA. Clones that shrank (day 15 to 85) were balanced CD4/CD8, whereas later expanders leaned CD4+. Memory sampled before infection contained some responding clones, suggesting cross-reactive memory joined.

This CDR3 comprises 13 residues. V lost 1 base to trimming and J lost 2 bases, with 4 bases between them. The germline V gene encodes CDR1 LNHDA and CDR2 SQIVND (reference sequence). One entry per CDR3 protein, called by TCRdb with MiXCR from the 5' RACE reads. The data show tens of thousands of distinct CDR3 sequences, 6% to 7% seen once. The clonotype comes from an adult who had mild COVID-19 (a few samples of this study predate the infection). Cell type and time point are not known. The V and J genes are TRBV19 and TRBJ2-3; D unclear. Sequenced material: PBMCs or a T cell subset sorted from them (not recorded which). CDR3 region: CASSIVLTDTQYF. DNA of the CDR3: TGTGCCAGTAGTATAGTCCTCACAGATACGCAGTATTTT.